This entry concerns a single T cell receptor beta chain. The antigen is unknown. CDR1 and CDR2 from the germline V gene are MDHEN and SYDVKM. Trimming pared 5 bases from V and 8 bases from J, leaving 6 bases between. The CDR3 sequence is 11 residues long. The data derive from a study of PD-L1 blockade in urothelial cancer. About the research overall: Atezolizumab, begun by patients in about 2014, was given at 1,200 mg intravenously every 3 weeks. T cells were recovered from blood samples at a median of roughly 150,000.

Study-wide results and caveats: Tumor-associated blood clones were expanded more by durable-benefit patients at 3 weeks.

Clones were read by immunoSEQ multiplex PCR, and TCRdb kept only the in-frame ones, dropping some. Of about 36,000 clones in the sample, 84% were seen once. The time point: peripheral blood 6 weeks after treatment start. The receptor comes from a middle-aged man with urothelial cancer. The V call is TRBV28, the J call TRBJ1-4, with D unresolved. The sequencing here drew on PBMCs, taken around atezolizumab (anti-PD-L1) treatment. CDR3 bases: TGTGCCAGCAGTCGTAGCGAAAAACTGTTTTTT. Amino acids: CASSRSEKLFF. Drawing the rest from reference TRBV28 and TRBJ1-4, the complete variable domain is DVKVTQSSRYLVKRTGEKVFLECVQDMDHENMFWYRQDPGLGLRLIYFSYDVKMKEKGDIPEGYSVSREKKERFSLILESASTNQTSMYLCASSRSEKLFFGSGTQLSVL.